This T cell receptor beta chain was captured in a study of cytomegalovirus exposure and HLA in healthy donors. This CDR3 comprises 15 residues. The ends were cut back, 0 bases at V and 4 bases at J, with 13 bases in the middle. Germline values: CDR1 MNHEY, CDR2 SVGAGI. Researchers ran the PCR with 60 Vbeta and 13 Jbeta primers. Data came from immunoSEQ multiplex PCR; TCRdb stores just in-frame clones and leaves some out. Of under 150,000 clones in the sample, more than 60% are singletons; the top ten hold roughly 9.3%. With respect to this clone: What it recognizes is unknown.

Study conclusions and caveats: A later analysis found common viral pathogens apparently linked to several of the most significant clusters. Relative to the roughly 690-donor mean, N-insertions were reportedly fewer in an Asian-associated ancestry cluster in a later analysis. HLA alleles were associated with fewer than 20,000 TCR beta sequences in a later analysis at 0.05 false discovery rate.

This clonotype was sampled from a woman aged 45 to 65 in good health and CMV-seropositive. The chain combines TRBV6-5 with TRBJ2-7; no clear D. Sequencing input: PBMCs. The CDR3 DNA reads as TGTGCCAGCAGTTACTCGGCAGGTTTTAGGTACGAGCAGTACTTC. This codes for CASSYSAGFRYEQYF.